Given below is one TCR beta chain in context. Its cognate antigen is unknown. TCRdb keeps only in-frame clones here, not all; method: immunoSEQ multiplex PCR. The sample has approximately 5,300 clones, less than 85% seen once; the top ten hold roughly 7.7%. The data belong to a study of high-grade serous ovarian cancer treatment subgroups. In the study overall: On average, approximately 14,000 reads and 7,494 unique TCR beta rearrangements were obtained per sample. Overall study findings and caveats: CDR1 and CDR2 were left unanalyzed; analyses focused on CDR3. Same-patient tumor repertoires overlapped at about 0.11 to 0.85; different patients barely overlapped.

In germline, CDR1 is LGHNA, CDR2 YSLEER. Trimming took off 7 bases at V and 1 base at J, with 13 bases between the two ends. This CDR3 spans 14 amino acids. Tumor samples were obtained before definitive surgery or chemotherapy. The receptor was derived from a human donor with high-grade serous ovarian cancer. The sequenced material came from tumor tissue. The V gene is TRBV4-3, the J gene TRBJ1-1; no reliable D call. Here the CDR3 reads CASTPHAGNTEAFF. CDR3 DNA: TGCGCCAGCACTCCTCACGCGGGGAACACTGAAGCTTTCTTT.